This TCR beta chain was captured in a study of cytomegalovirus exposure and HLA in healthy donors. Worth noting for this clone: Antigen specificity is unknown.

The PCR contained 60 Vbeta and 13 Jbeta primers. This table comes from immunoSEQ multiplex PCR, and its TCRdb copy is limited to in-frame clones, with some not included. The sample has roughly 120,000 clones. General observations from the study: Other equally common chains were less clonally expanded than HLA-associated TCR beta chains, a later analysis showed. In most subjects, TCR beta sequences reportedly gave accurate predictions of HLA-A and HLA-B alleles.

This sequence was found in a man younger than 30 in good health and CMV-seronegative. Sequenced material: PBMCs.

The CDR3: CATGSGKTNEKLFF. The CDR3 region has the DNA TGTGCCACCGGCTCAGGGAAAACTAATGAAAAACTGTTTTTT. This chain connects TRBV6-5 to TRBJ1-4; D is perhaps TRBD1 (5 bases). The germline CDR1 and CDR2 sequences are MNHEY and SVGAGI. V was pared by 10 bases and J by 1 base, with 13 bases between. CDR3 length: 14 amino acids.